Shown below are 10 T cell receptor beta chains from a single sample sequenced in a study of regulatory T cells in long-lasting Graves disease. Noted time point: newly diagnosed GD, antithyroid drugs for less than 3 months. RNA isolated from PBMCs was used to make the TCR library. To make TCR beta libraries, researchers used iRepertoire HTBI primers and Arm-PCR of CDR3 regions. TCRdb re-derived calls from the multiplex PCR reads in MiXCR, one entry per CDR3 protein. Seen here are 350,000 to 450,000 distinct CDR3 sequences, about 15% observed once, and the top ten hold 16%. These sequences were also reported in another study, on T cells in Graves' hyperthyroidism and ophthalmopathy.

The specimen was peripheral blood mononuclear cells (PBMCs), collected at new diagnosis, from a patient treated with antithyroid drugs. The receptors here all came from a woman younger than 45 with Graves disease.

The chain employs TRBV29-1 and TRBJ2-3, with 10 bases identical to TRBD2. Per germline, CDR1 SQVTM and CDR2 ANQGSEA. V was pared by 6 bases and J by 2 bases, with 8 bases of the junction left unmatched. This CDR3 has 15 amino acids. The CDR3 here is CSVEREGLFTDTQYF. CDR3 sequence (DNA): TGCAGCGTAGAGCGGGAGGGCCTTTTCACAGATACGCAGTATTTT.

This clonotype has more than one count but fewer than ten. J is TRBJ2-1 and V is TRBV10-1; a weak D match, TRBD2 (5 bases). Deletions cut 6 bases from V and 6 bases from J, with 12 bases between. CDR1 is WNHNN and CDR2 is SYGVQD in the germline V gene (reference sequence). The CDR3 is 13 residues long. In DNA, the CDR3 is TGCGCCAGCAGCTTCGAGGGAATCAATGAGCAGTTCTTC. Amino acids: CASSFEGINEQFF.

The genes are TRBV25-1 and TRBJ1-6; 9 nucleotides line up with TRBD1. Losses at the gene ends were 4 bases for V and 9 bases for J; bases not matched to a gene: 7. CDR1 is MGHDK, CDR2 SYGVNS, per germline. The CDR3 length is 15 residues. The CDR3 DNA follows: TGTGCCAGCAGTGGTACAGGGGGCAGTAGTTCACCCCTCCACTTT. Translated: CASSGTGGSSSPLHF.

This clonotype was recorded at least ten times. The CDR3 DNA is TGTGCCAGCAGTGCCATTATCCGGGACACCACAACCTACGAGCAGTACTTC. Translated, it gives CASSAIIRDTTTYEQYF. The V call is TRBV6-2 or TRBV6-3, the J call TRBJ2-7, with TRBD1 as a possible D gene (6 bases). Germline CDR1 MNHEY, CDR2 SVGEGT. Trimming took off 5 bases at V and 2 bases at J, with 22 bases between the two ends. This CDR3 contains 17 residues.

The gene calls are TRBV20-1 and TRBJ2-1; D remains ambiguous. The germline CDR1 and CDR2 sequences are DFQATT and SNEGSKA (reference sequence). V lost 6 bases, J lost 0 bases, and 15 bases lay in between. The CDR3 covers 15 residues. CDR3 sequence reads: CSARGPQHSYNEQFF. The CDR3 DNA follows: TGCAGTGCCCGAGGTCCACAACACTCCTACAATGAGCAGTTCTTC.

The sample holds many counts of this clonotype. The chain has TRBV28 and TRBJ2-3, with TRBD1 matching over 8 bases. From germline, CDR1 is MDHEN and CDR2 SYDVKM. The J segment lost 6 bases and the V segment lost 1 base, leaving 6 bases of the junction unmatched. CDR3 length: 15 residues. This chain's CDR3 is CASSLLGQGADTQYF. The CDR3 DNA reads as TGTGCCAGCAGTTTATTAGGTCAGGGGGCGGATACGCAGTATTTT.

This clonotype was counted ten times or more. The chain recombines TRBV20-1 with TRBJ2-1, with TRBD2 matching over 13 bases. After removal of 6 bases from V and 7 bases from J, the junction contained 9 bases not matched to a gene. The germline V gene has CDR1 DFQATT and CDR2 SNEGSKA (reference sequence). This CDR3 contains 15 residues. The CDR3 sequence is CSARTSGSGGNEQFF. The CDR3 DNA reads as TGCAGTGCCCGGACTAGCGGGAGTGGGGGGAATGAGCAGTTCTTC.

Comments on this clonotype: Since no conserved phenylalanine or tryptophan closes the CDR3, a read error is the likely cause. The chain is built from TRBV4-1 and TRBJ2-1, with TRBD2 matching 10 bases. The germline CDR1 and CDR2 sequences are MGHRA and YSYEKL. V trimming: 6 bases; J trimming: 10 bases; junction bases outside the gene matches: 9. The CDR3 spans 14 residues. This chain's CDR3 is CASRRVAGGAEQFY. The CDR3 DNA reads as TGCGCCAGCAGGAGGGTAGCGGGAGGTGCGGAGCAGTTCTAC.

Many counts were recorded for this clonotype. This chain connects TRBV29-1 to TRBJ2-1; TRBD2 matches 7 bases. Germline V CDR1 and CDR2: SQVTM, ANQGSEA. The trim removed 2 bases at V and 2 bases at J, leaving 3 bases unmatched. This CDR3 spans 14 amino acids. In DNA, the CDR3 is TGCAGCGTTGAAAGGGAGGGTGCCTACAATGAGCAGTTCTTC. This gives the protein CSVEREGAYNEQFF.

Ten or more counts support this clonotype. J is TRBJ2-1 and V is TRBV29-1; 7 nucleotides line up with TRBD2. This CDR3 has 16 residues. Germline CDR1 SQVTM, CDR2 ANQGSEA. J was trimmed by 2 bases and V by 7 bases; bases with no gene match: 14. CDR3 sequence reads: CSAVGKGGSPYNEQFF. The CDR3 DNA reads as TGCAGCGCCGTAGGAAAGGGCGGGAGTCCCTACAATGAGCAGTTCTTC.